Listed here are 13 T cell receptor beta chains from one sample, sequenced in a study of Ad26.COV2.S vaccination and SARS-CoV-2 variants. Treatment described: approximately 18 received Ad26.COV2.S at low or high dose, single or two shots; about 5 received placebo; per-sample allocation not given. Material that was analyzed had been drawn on day 63 after the first vaccine or placebo injection. Produced via immunoSEQ multiplex PCR; TCRdb's table is partial and in-frame only. The sample shows about 480,000 clones, approximately 88% of them seen only once. The material sequenced was peripheral blood, taken in a trial of Ad26.COV2.S vaccine versus placebo. Receptors originate from a person between 18 and 60 years old who received the Ad26.COV2.S COVID-19 vaccine or a placebo.

This chain joins TRBV30 and TRBJ1-2, with 12 bases that match TRBD1. V dropped 0 bases and J dropped 4; count of bases not matched to a gene: 9. This CDR3 has 17 residues. Germline V gives CDR1 GTSNPN, CDR2 SVGIG (reference sequence). The chain's CDR3 is CAWSVPGQGARIYGYTF. The CDR3 DNA follows: TGTGCCTGGAGTGTACCGGGACAGGGGGCGAGAATCTATGGCTACACCTTC.

The J gene is TRBJ1-1, the V gene TRBV3-1 (or the pseudogene TRBV3-2); unclear D gene. The CDR3 runs to 14 residues. V lost 2 bases and J lost 2, with 9 bases in between. Germline assignment: CDR1 LGHDT and CDR2 YNNKEL (reference sequence). The CDR3 DNA follows: TGTGCCAGCAGCCAATTGAGCGGAAACACTGAAGCTTTCTTT. Protein sequence: CASSQLSGNTEAFF.

The chain couples TRBV9 to TRBJ1-2, with 7 bases fitting TRBD1. CDR1 and CDR2 from the germline V gene are SGDLS and YYNGEE. With 2 bases clipped from V and 5 bases from J, the junction kept 9 bases outside the gene matches. This CDR3 contains 15 residues. The chain's CDR3 is CASSVASTGIYGYTF. The CDR3 DNA follows: TGTGCCAGCAGCGTGGCCTCGACAGGGATTTATGGCTACACCTTC.

The chain is built from TRBV7-8 and TRBJ2-3, with 9 bases matching TRBD2. Germline CDR1 SGHVS, CDR2 FQNEAQ. The V and J ends lost 0 bases and 9 bases, in that order; junction bases with no gene match: 10. CDR3 length: 16 residues. The CDR3 spells CASSLAGLAGTKTQYF. CDR3 nucleotides: TGTGCCAGCAGCTTAGCCGGCCTAGCGGGAACCAAGACGCAGTATTTT.

Here the CDR3 DNA reads TGTGCCAGCGGCCGGGACCGAGGTAACTATGGCTACACCTTC. This gives the protein CASGRDRGNYGYTF. J is TRBJ1-2 and V is TRBV27, with D tentatively TRBD1 (5 bases). V lost 8 bases, J lost 1 base, and 14 bases lay in between. The CDR3 has 14 amino acids. Germline V gene data show CDR1 as MNHEY and CDR2 as SMNVEV (reference sequence).

This rearrangement joins TRBV19 to TRBJ2-1; D remains unclear. Germline CDR1 reads LNHDA; CDR2 reads SQIVND (reference sequence). This CDR3 contains 15 residues. Trimming left V 5 bases short and J 2 bases short, with 13 bases between. The CDR3 region is CASSPPGVAYNEQFF. DNA of the CDR3: TGTGCCAGTAGTCCCCCTGGTGTCGCCTACAATGAGCAGTTCTTC.

The genes are TRBV24-1 and TRBJ1-5; D call uncertain. Germline lookup yields CDR1 KGHDR and CDR2 SFDVKD. Trimming pared 3 bases from V and 0 bases from J, leaving 11 bases between. The CDR3 is 16 residues long. CDR3 DNA: TGTGCCACCAGTGATCCCCGGGGAAATAGCAATCAGCCCCAGCATTTT. Amino acids: CATSDPRGNSNQPQHF.

The V and J genes are TRBV19 and TRBJ2-1, with no clear D. The ends were cut back, 3 bases at V and 2 bases at J, with 8 bases in the middle. The germline V gene encodes CDR1 LNHDA and CDR2 SQIVND (reference sequence). The CDR3 is 14 residues long. DNA for the CDR3: TGTGCCAGTAGTATTCAGGCGGCCTACAATGAGCAGTTCTTC. Protein product: CASSIQAAYNEQFF.

V is TRBV12-3 or TRBV12-4 and J is TRBJ2-1, with a possible D match to TRBD2 (6 bases). The CDR3 is 12 amino acids. V dropped 8 bases and J dropped 6 bases, with 11 bases sitting between them. This CDR3 is CASRLVGNEQFF. DNA for the CDR3: TGTGCCAGCCGACTAGTTGGCAATGAGCAGTTCTTC.

V and J are TRBV11-2 and TRBJ2-7; D could derive from TRBD1 or TRBD2 (5 bases each). V lost 0 bases and J 0 bases, leaving 12 bases between the germline ends. The germline CDR1 and CDR2 sequences are SGHAT and FQNNGV. The CDR3 totals 16 residues. This chain's CDR3 is CASSLDLGTNSYEQYF. In DNA form, the CDR3 reads TGTGCCAGCAGCTTAGATCTGGGGACCAACTCCTACGAGCAGTACTTC. The whole variable domain, remainder taken from reference TRBV11-2 and TRBJ2-7, is EAGVAQSPRYKIIEKRQSVAFWCNPISGHATLYWYQQILGQGPKLLIQFQNNGVVDDSQLPKDRFSAERLKGVDSTLKIQPAKLEDSAVYLCASSLDLGTNSYEQYFGPGTRLTVT.

The rearrangement joins TRBV4-3 to TRBJ2-6, with 10 positions matching TRBD2. This CDR3 is 20 amino acids long. CDR1 and CDR2 (germline): LGHNA, YSLEER. With V trimmed by 3 bases and J by 1 base, 12 bases remained unmatched. Here the CDR3 reads CASSQFGGSGRFSGANVLTF. The CDR3 nucleotides are TGCGCCAGCAGCCAGTTCGGTGGTAGCGGGAGGTTTTCTGGGGCCAACGTCCTGACTTTC.

CDR3 sequence (DNA): TGTGCCAGCACCGAAGGGGCAGGGTTGAGGGGCGAGCAGTACTTC. Its translation: CASTEGAGLRGEQYF. The chain links TRBV7-2 to TRBJ2-7, with D perhaps assigned TRBD1 or TRBD2 (5 bases each). V lost 7 bases, J lost 6 bases, and 22 bases lay in between. The CDR3 loop spans 15 amino acids. CDR1 and CDR2 from the germline V gene are SGHTA and FQGNSA.

A remark on this clone: Additional DNA sequences in this sample encode the identical CDR3. The genes are TRBV4-2 and TRBJ2-7; D call uncertain. The V end was cut by 0 bases, the J end by 4 bases, with 7 bases between. The CDR3 runs to 13 residues. The germline CDR1 and CDR2 sequences are LGHNA and YNFKEQ. The CDR3 nucleotides read TGTGCCAGCAGCCAAGATTTAGCTTACGAGCAGTACTTC. As protein: CASSQDLAYEQYF.